This paragraph covers one T cell receptor beta chain sequence. Its antigen is unknown. The record originates from a study of shared clonotypes between healthy human individuals. The table came from immunoSEQ multiplex PCR; TCRdb's copy has only in-frame clones and leaves some out. The sample comprises about 1.5 million clones, 98% of which are singletons, and roughly 0.42% rests with the top ten. With 1 base removed from V and 0 bases from J, the gap between germline ends came to 13 bases. Germline-derived CDR1 and CDR2 are MDHEN and SYDVKM. The CDR3 is 17 amino acids. Findings of the study overall: Naive CD4 clonotypes were shared across a handful of donors at 4.5% to 6.5%.

The origin of this receptor is a man between 25 and 39 years old in good health. The sequencing sample was made of naive CD4+ T cells sorted from blood. Subset here: CD45RA+ positively selected. The gene calls are TRBV28 and TRBJ2-1; D might be TRBD1 (5 bases). CDR3 in DNA: TGTGCCAGCAGTTTATCCCTAGGGGCGTCCTCCTACAATGAGCAGTTCTTC. It codes for CASSLSLGASSYNEQFF.